One TCR beta chain is described in this entry. Its antigen is as yet unknown. The V gene's germline CDR1 is ENHRY and CDR2 SYGVKD. V shed 10 bases and J shed 3 bases, with 10 bases lying between them. The CDR3 runs 11 residues. The sample is drawn from a study of shared clonotypes between healthy human individuals. Study-wide points: Some clonotypes were shared by all four sorted-subset donors, while others were not shared. The non-shared ones had lower generation probabilities than the shared ones.

In the sorted-subset replicate PCRs, 200 ng DNA, around 32,000 T cell genomes, was used. The table came from immunoSEQ multiplex PCR; TCRdb's copy has only in-frame clones and leaves some out. The table has 2.5 million or so clones, 85% to 95% seen once. The sequencing input was naive CD4+ T cells sorted from blood. Indicated subset: CD45RA+ positively selected. V gene TRBV10-3 combines with J gene TRBJ2-7, with D unclear. This sequence originates from a man younger than 35 in good health. As DNA, the CDR3 is TGTGCCACTGCTTGGAACTACGAGCAGTACTTC. This encodes CATAWNYEQYF.